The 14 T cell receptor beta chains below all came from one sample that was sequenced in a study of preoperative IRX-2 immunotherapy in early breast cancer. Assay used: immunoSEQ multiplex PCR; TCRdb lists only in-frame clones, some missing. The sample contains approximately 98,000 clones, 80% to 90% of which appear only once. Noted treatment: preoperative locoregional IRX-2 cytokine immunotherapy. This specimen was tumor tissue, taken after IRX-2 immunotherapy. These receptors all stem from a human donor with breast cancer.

The CDR3 reads CASSLGRSAGQPQHF. CDR3 nucleotide sequence: TGTGCCAGCAGCCTCGGTAGATCGGCGGGTCAGCCCCAGCATTTT. The chain is built from TRBV7-7 and TRBJ1-5; D call uncertain. CDR1 and CDR2 from the germline V gene are SSHAT and FNYEAQ (reference sequence). Trimming took 5 bases from V and 6 from J, leaving 17 bases between them. CDR3 length: 15 amino acids.

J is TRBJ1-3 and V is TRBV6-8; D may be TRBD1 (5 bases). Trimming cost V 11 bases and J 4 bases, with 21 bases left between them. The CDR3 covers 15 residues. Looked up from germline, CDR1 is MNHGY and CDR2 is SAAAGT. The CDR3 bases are TGTGCCGCTGGACCGGGGGTGAAGAGAGGAAACACCATATATTTT. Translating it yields CAAGPGVKRGNTIYF.

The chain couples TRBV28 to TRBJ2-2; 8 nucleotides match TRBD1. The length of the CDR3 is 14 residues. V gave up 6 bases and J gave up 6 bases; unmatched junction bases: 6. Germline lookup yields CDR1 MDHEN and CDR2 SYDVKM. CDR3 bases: TGTGCCAGCAGCAGGACAGGGTCTGCCGGGGAGCTGTTTTTT. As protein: CASSRTGSAGELFF.

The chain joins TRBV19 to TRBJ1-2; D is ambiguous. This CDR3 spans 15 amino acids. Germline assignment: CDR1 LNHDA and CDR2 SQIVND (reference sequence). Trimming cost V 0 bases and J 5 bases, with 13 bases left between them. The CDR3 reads CASSIDGNRPYGYTF. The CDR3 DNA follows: TGTGCCAGTAGTATAGATGGTAACAGACCGTATGGCTACACCTTC.

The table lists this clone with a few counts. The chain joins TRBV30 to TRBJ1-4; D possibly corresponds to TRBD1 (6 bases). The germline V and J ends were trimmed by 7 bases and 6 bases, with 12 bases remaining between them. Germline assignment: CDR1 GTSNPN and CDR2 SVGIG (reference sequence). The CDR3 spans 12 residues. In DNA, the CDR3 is TGTGCCTCAAGGGGGGCAGATGAAAAACTGTTTTTT. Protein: CASRGADEKLFF.

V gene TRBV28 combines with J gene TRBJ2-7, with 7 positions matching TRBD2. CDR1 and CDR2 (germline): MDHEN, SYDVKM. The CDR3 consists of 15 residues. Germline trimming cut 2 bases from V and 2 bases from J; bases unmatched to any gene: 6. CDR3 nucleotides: TGTGCCAGCAGTTTAGGGGGGGACGGCGCCTACGAGCAGTACTTC. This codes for CASSLGGDGAYEQYF.

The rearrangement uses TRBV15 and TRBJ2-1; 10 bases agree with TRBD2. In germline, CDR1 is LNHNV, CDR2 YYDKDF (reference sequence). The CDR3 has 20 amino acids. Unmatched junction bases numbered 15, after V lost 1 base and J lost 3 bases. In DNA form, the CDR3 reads TGTGCCACCAGCAGAGGAGGTGGTAGCGGGAGGACCTACCACTACAATGAGCAGTTCTTC. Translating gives CATSRGGGSGRTYHYNEQFF.

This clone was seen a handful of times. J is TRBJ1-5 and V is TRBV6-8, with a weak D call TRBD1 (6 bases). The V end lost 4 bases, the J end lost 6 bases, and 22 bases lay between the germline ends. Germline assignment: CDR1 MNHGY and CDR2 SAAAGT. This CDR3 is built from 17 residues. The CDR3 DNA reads TGTGCCAGCAGTTCCCAAGGGGCGGCCAGGGGAGGTCAGCCCCAGCATTTT. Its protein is CASSSQGAARGGQPQHF.

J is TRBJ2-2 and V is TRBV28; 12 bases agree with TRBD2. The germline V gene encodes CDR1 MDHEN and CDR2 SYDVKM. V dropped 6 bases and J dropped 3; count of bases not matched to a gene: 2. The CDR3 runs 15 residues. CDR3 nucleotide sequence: TGTGCCAGCAGGACTAGCGGGAGAGACACCGGGGAGCTGTTTTTT. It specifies CASRTSGRDTGELFF.

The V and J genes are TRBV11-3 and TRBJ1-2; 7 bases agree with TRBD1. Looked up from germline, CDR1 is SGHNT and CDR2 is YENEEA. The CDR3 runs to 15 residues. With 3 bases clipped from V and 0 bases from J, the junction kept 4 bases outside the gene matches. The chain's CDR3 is CASSFGQAANYGYTF. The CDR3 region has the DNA TGTGCCAGCAGCTTTGGACAGGCTGCTAACTATGGCTACACCTTC.

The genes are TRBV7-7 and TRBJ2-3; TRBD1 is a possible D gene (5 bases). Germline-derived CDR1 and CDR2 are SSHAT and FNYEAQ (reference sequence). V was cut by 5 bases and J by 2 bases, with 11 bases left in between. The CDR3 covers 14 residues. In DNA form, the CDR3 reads TGTGCCAGCAGCAGGACAATTTTCACAGATACGCAGTATTTT. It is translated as CASSRTIFTDTQYF.

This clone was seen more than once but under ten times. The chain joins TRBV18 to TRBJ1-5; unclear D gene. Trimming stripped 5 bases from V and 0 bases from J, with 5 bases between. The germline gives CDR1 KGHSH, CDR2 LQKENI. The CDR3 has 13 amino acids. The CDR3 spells CASSFDSNQPQHF. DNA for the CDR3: TGTGCCAGCTCATTCGATAGCAATCAGCCCCAGCATTTT.

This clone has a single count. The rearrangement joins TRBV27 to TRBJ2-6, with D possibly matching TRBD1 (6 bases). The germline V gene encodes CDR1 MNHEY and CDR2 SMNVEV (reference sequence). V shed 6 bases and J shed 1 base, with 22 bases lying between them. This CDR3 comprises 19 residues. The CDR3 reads CASSGTTPVFPSGANVLTF. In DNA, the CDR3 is TGTGCCAGCAGCGGGACAACCCCGGTTTTTCCTTCTGGGGCCAACGTCCTGACTTTC.

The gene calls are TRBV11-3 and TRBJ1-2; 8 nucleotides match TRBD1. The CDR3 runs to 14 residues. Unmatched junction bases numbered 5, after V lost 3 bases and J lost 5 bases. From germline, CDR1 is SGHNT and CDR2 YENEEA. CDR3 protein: CASSLSQGGYGYTF. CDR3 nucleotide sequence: TGTGCCAGCAGCTTGTCACAGGGGGGATATGGCTACACCTTC.